This T cell receptor beta chain was captured in a study of shared T cell receptors in the human thymus. V gave up 1 base and J gave up 2 bases, with 15 bases separating them. Germline CDR1 reads SGHTA; CDR2 reads FQGNSA. The CDR3 totals 17 residues. Sequencing was performed with immunoSEQ multiplex PCR; in TCRdb, only in-frame clones are kept and a portion is missing. The table has approximately 580,000 clones, 75% to 85% seen once. These data were likewise used in another study, on human thymus T cells. According to that study: Serving as donors were healthy Finnish infants, each of whom was having open corrective surgery for congenital heart defects. Thymus pieces cut out during corrective heart surgery were the tissue that was used. Usage of V and J genes appeared biased in thymic and blood repertoires. Unrelated individuals had highly overlapping thymic repertoires, as reported in related research.

The rearrangement links TRBV7-2 to TRBJ2-1, with TRBD2 as a possible D gene (7 bases). The sequenced sample was thymocytes. The sequence was collected from a boy under three years old with a congenital heart defect. CDR3 coding DNA: TGTGCCAGCAGCTTAGTGGGAGGGGGTTATCCCTACAATGAGCAGTTCTTC. Encoded protein: CASSLVGGGYPYNEQFF. The full variable domain, with the rest looked up from reference TRBV7-2 and TRBJ2-1, is GAGVSQSPSNKVTEKGKDVELRCDPISGHTALYWYRQSLGQGLEFLIYFQGNSAPDKSGLPSDRFSAERTGGSVSTLTIQRTQQEDSAVYLCASSLVGGGYPYNEQFFGPGTRLTVL.